This TCR beta chain was identified in a study of shared clonotypes between healthy human individuals. Turning to the study itself: There were three CD4 naive, three CD4 memory, two CD8 naive and one CD8 memory plates per donor.

V was shortened by 4 bases and J by 1 base, with 5 bases between the two germline ends. The V gene's germline CDR1 is SGHRS and CDR2 YFSETQ. CDR3 length equals 12 residues. Broader study findings: Generation probabilities were higher for clonotypes shared across all four sorted-subset donors than for unshared ones.

In regard to this clone: Antigen specificity is unknown.

Clones were sequenced by immunoSEQ multiplex PCR, and TCRdb holds only the in-frame ones, with some missing. The sample yields hundreds of thousands of clones, around 96% seen once. Sequencing was done on a sample of naive CD4+ T cells sorted from blood. Stated subset: CD45RA+ positively selected. The chain couples TRBV5-1 to TRBJ2-5; D call uncertain. This clonotype was sampled from a young woman in good health. CDR3 residues: CASSTSQETQYF. CDR3 in DNA: TGCGCCAGCAGCACCTCCCAAGAGACCCAGTACTTC.